The 21 T cell receptor beta chains listed next were all sequenced from one sample in a study of CD8+ T cells in alopecia areata. Treatment: oral pan-JAK inhibitor, 5-10 mg twice daily. Sequencing used cDNA as its template, made by extracting RNA and reverse transcribing it. Clones were read by immunoSEQ multiplex PCR, and TCRdb kept only the in-frame ones, dropping some. The sample lists 210,000 or so clones; approximately 72% were seen once. The starting material was CD4+ T cells sorted from blood, obtained at week 44, from a patient treated with tofacitinib. The receptors come from a human donor with alopecia areata.

The rearrangement uses TRBV15 and TRBJ2-1; TRBD1 might be the D (6 bases). Germline loops: CDR1 LNHNV, CDR2 YYDKDF (reference sequence). The CDR3 sequence is 16 residues long. Trimming removed 2 bases at V and 0 bases at J, with 11 bases between. The CDR3 coding sequence is TGTGCCACCAGCAGAACCCTGGACAGCTCCTACAATGAGCAGTTCTTC. It translates to CATSRTLDSSYNEQFF.

This chain links TRBV9 with TRBJ2-7, with 10 bases matching TRBD2. The germline V gene encodes CDR1 SGDLS and CDR2 YYNGEE. The CDR3 is made up of 15 amino acids. V was pared by 3 bases and J by 6 bases, with 9 bases of the junction left unmatched. The CDR3 bases are TGTGCCAGCAGCGCTGTAGCGGGGGGAACGGGCGAGCAGTACTTC. Protein sequence: CASSAVAGGTGEQYF.

Here the CDR3 reads CASSPQGSTEAFF. The CDR3 bases are TGTGCCAGCTCACCACAGGGAAGCACTGAAGCTTTCTTT. The chain couples TRBV18 to TRBJ1-1; D is unclear. This CDR3 is 13 amino acids long. Per germline, CDR1 KGHSH and CDR2 LQKENI. V lost 1 base to trimming and J lost 4 bases, with 7 bases between them.

In regard to this clone: The junction shows a germline mismatch at one end, possibly a read error. The rearrangement joins TRBV18 to TRBJ1-1; the match to TRBD1 covers 12 bases. CDR1 KGHSH and CDR2 LQKENI come from the germline V gene. The CDR3 is made up of 16 amino acids. The CDR3 DNA reads TGTGCCAGCTCGCCACAAGGGACAGGGGGCATTGGTGAAGCTTTCTTT. Translated, it gives CASSPQGTGGIGEAFF.

This clone was detected a few times. This chain links TRBV29-1 with TRBJ2-7, with 9 bases fitting TRBD1. This CDR3 has 12 amino acids. The trim removed 7 bases at V and 3 bases at J, leaving 4 bases unmatched. Germline-derived CDR1 and CDR2 are SQVTM and ANQGSEA. DNA for the CDR3: TGCAGCGCCGGGACAGGGTACTACGAGCAGTACTTC. This sequence encodes CSAGTGYYEQYF.

The V gene is TRBV28, the J gene TRBJ2-6; D remains unclear. The germline CDR1 and CDR2 sequences are MDHEN and SYDVKM. Trimming stripped 2 bases from V and 2 bases from J, with 10 bases between. The CDR3 contains 16 residues. DNA of the CDR3: TGTGCCAGCAGTTTAGTGGGGATGGCTGGGGCCAACGTCCTGACTTTC. It is translated as CASSLVGMAGANVLTF.

This clone was found a few times. The chain recombines TRBV7-2 with TRBJ2-7; D gene ambiguous. Germline V CDR1 and CDR2: SGHTA, FQGNSA. Trimming took 4 bases from V and 0 from J, leaving 13 bases between them. CDR3 length: 15 residues. The CDR3 DNA is TGTGCCAGCAGCTACGGGCGGAGAAGCTCCTACGAGCAGTACTTC. This gives the protein CASSYGRRSSYEQYF.

V is TRBV9 and J is TRBJ2-1; 11 bases agree with TRBD2. V shed 4 bases and J 6 bases; nucleotides not matched to a gene: 9. Germline V gives CDR1 SGDLS, CDR2 YYNGEE. CDR3 length: 16 amino acids. The CDR3 nucleotides are TGTGCCAGCAGCCCCCATCGACTAGCGGGACTCAATGAGCAGTTCTTC. Translating gives CASSPHRLAGLNEQFF.

This clone was counted a few times. This chain links TRBV29-1 with TRBJ1-2; 7 bases map to TRBD1. The CDR3 has 12 residues. From germline, CDR1 is SQVTM and CDR2 ANQGSEA. V shed 6 bases, J shed 9 bases, and the junction held 10 bases outside the gene matches. CDR3 coding DNA: TGCAGCGTCCACCGACAGGGTACGCGCTACACCTTC. Translation gives CSVHRQGTRYTF. Full variable domain (rest looked up from reference TRBV29-1 and TRBJ1-2): SAVISQKPSRDICQRGTSLTIQCQVDSQVTMMFWYRQQPGQSLTLIATANQGSEATYESGFVIDKFPISRPNLTFSTLTVSNMSPEDSSIYLCSVHRQGTRYTFGSGTRLTVV.

The J gene is TRBJ1-3, the V gene TRBV5-1; D uncertain. Germline lookup yields CDR1 SGHRS and CDR2 YFSETQ. The CDR3 spans 14 residues. Trimming removed 3 bases from V and 0 bases from J, with 7 bases in between. The DNA for the CDR3 is TGCGCCAGCAGCTCCTTCGGCTCTGGAAACACCATATATTTT. Protein sequence: CASSSFGSGNTIYF.

This clone was observed a handful of times. The chain has TRBV10-3 and TRBJ2-1; a possible D gene is TRBD1 (6 bases). V lost 11 bases to trimming and J lost 4 bases, with 18 bases between them. The V gene's germline CDR1 is ENHRY and CDR2 SYGVKD. This CDR3 comprises 14 residues. The CDR3 reads CASTQGLSYNEQFF. The CDR3 region has the DNA TGTGCCTCGACCCAGGGGTTATCGTACAATGAGCAGTTCTTC.

The gene calls are TRBV4-1 and TRBJ1-2; D remains unclear. The length of the CDR3 is 14 residues. Trimming shortened V by 1 base and J by 6 bases, and 12 bases separated the two germline ends. Per the germline V gene, CDR1 is MGHRA and CDR2 is YSYEKL. CDR3 coding DNA: TGCGCCAGCAGCCAAGGAAAGGGCTGGAATGGCTACACCTTC. This codes for CASSQGKGWNGYTF.

The J gene is TRBJ1-1, the V gene TRBV2, with a weak D call TRBD1 (5 bases). The CDR3 has 13 amino acids. The V end was cut by 5 bases, the J end by 9 bases, with 16 bases between. Per germline, CDR1 SNHLY and CDR2 FYNNEI. CDR3 protein: CASSPTASFKAFF. The CDR3 coding sequence is TGTGCCAGCAGTCCGACAGCCTCCTTTAAAGCTTTCTTT.

Turning to this clone: A read error is likely, as this CDR3 ends without the conserved phenylalanine or tryptophan. V usage is TRBV5-6 and J usage is TRBJ1-1; D remains unclear. The V and J ends lost 1 base and 4 bases respectively, with 11 bases between them. The germline CDR1 and CDR2 sequences are SGHDT and YYEEEE. This CDR3 has 14 residues. Written as DNA, the CDR3 is TGTGCCAGCAGCTTGCGTGTGTTTGCCACTGAAGCTTTCTCT. Translation gives CASSLRVFATEAFS.

The genes are TRBV2 and TRBJ2-4; TRBD1 might be the D (5 bases). Germline assignment: CDR1 SNHLY and CDR2 FYNNEI. Trimming stripped 6 bases from V and 6 bases from J, with 18 bases between. The CDR3 contains 15 residues. In nucleotides, the CDR3 is TGTGCCAGCAGAATTGGGGCTAACCCTCCAAACATTCAGTACTTC. Amino acid sequence: CASRIGANPPNIQYF.

This chain links TRBV29-1 with TRBJ2-6; the D is unclear. The CDR3 loop spans 15 amino acids. Germline assignment: CDR1 SQVTM and CDR2 ANQGSEA. V lost 2 bases and J lost 0, with 8 bases in between. CDR3 residues: CSVEFHGSGANVLTF. The CDR3 region has the DNA TGCAGCGTTGAATTTCACGGCTCTGGGGCCAACGTCCTGACTTTC.

In DNA, the CDR3 is TGCAGCGGAGCGACAGGGGTTGAGACCGGGGAGCTGTTTTTT. It specifies CSGATGVETGELFF. The rearrangement joins TRBV29-1 to TRBJ2-2; 8 bases are a match to TRBD1. The CDR3 sequence is 14 residues long. Germline lookup yields CDR1 SQVTM and CDR2 ANQGSEA. Germline trimming cut 7 bases from V and 5 bases from J; bases unmatched to any gene: 9.

V gene TRBV29-1 combines with J gene TRBJ2-6; the D is unclear. The length of the CDR3 is 16 residues. V lost 4 bases and J 0 bases, leaving 13 bases between the germline ends. Germline V gene lookup returns CDR1 SQVTM and CDR2 ANQGSEA. CDR3: CSVGDFARSGANVLTF. The DNA of the CDR3 is TGCAGCGTTGGCGATTTTGCACGCTCTGGGGCCAACGTCCTGACTTTC.

The chain employs TRBV5-5 and TRBJ2-5, with no clear D. V was shortened by 2 bases and J by 5 bases, with 7 bases between the two germline ends. The CDR3 contains 12 residues. Germline V gives CDR1 SGHKS, CDR2 YYEKEE (reference sequence). The CDR3 is CASSFGKETQYF. The CDR3, as DNA: TGTGCCAGCAGCTTTGGGAAGGAGACCCAGTACTTC.

The chain carries TRBV15 and TRBJ1-4; TRBD1 matches 10 bases. Germline V gene lookup returns CDR1 LNHNV and CDR2 YYDKDF (reference sequence). The junction had 11 bases not matched to a gene; V was cut back by 5 bases and J by 8 bases. CDR3 length: 16 amino acids. The CDR3 DNA is TGTGCCACCAGCGGTAGGAGGGGACAGGGGTTAGAAAAACTGTTTTTT. Translated, it gives CATSGRRGQGLEKLFF.

The chain couples TRBV10-3 to TRBJ1-2, with D maybe TRBD1 (5 bases). The V and J ends lost 6 bases and 8 bases respectively, with 13 bases between them. The CDR3 covers 12 residues. Per germline, CDR1 ENHRY and CDR2 SYGVKD. CDR3 bases: TGTGCCATCAGCTCGGGACGAGAAGGCTACACCTTC. It translates to CAISSGREGYTF.